This T cell receptor (beta chain) was recorded in a study of shared clonotypes between healthy human individuals. Whole-study results and caveats: Naive subsets generally exceeded memory subsets in estimated richness. Clonotypes which were not shared had lower generation probabilities than clonotypes that all four donors shared.

With respect to this clone: The antigen is undetermined.

CD8 cells regarded as naive lacked CD45RO, were positively chosen for CCR7, and omitted terminally differentiated effector memory CD45RA+ cells. Per sorted-subset replicate PCR, input was approximately 180 ng DNA, representing about 32,000 T cell genomes. Sequenced by immunoSEQ multiplex PCR; TCRdb stores in-frame clones only, minus some. The sample carries around 2,100,000 clones, approximately 95% recorded once. Germline V lookup: CDR1 SGHDT, CDR2 YYEEEE. Between the trimmed V and J ends, which lost 2 bases and 1 base, there was a span of 18 bases. CDR3 length: 17 residues. The V gene is TRBV5-6, the J gene TRBJ1-1; D is unclear. Source material: naive CD8+ T cells sorted from blood. The receptor was isolated from a man between 18 and 29 years old in good health. CDR3 nucleotide sequence: TGTGCCAGCAGCTTAAGAGTTTTAGTTGGAGAGAACACTGAAGCTTTCTTT. Protein sequence: CASSLRVLVGENTEAFF.